The rows below give T cell receptor beta chains drawn from one sample of a study of glioma-infiltrating T cells after dendritic cell vaccination. The protocol was immunoSEQ multiplex PCR, while the TCRdb copy is restricted to in-frame clones and leaves out a portion. The sample yields under 100,000 clones, 85% seen once. The sequencing used blood, collected before dendritic cell vaccination. The receptors originated from a human donor with glioblastoma. Each CDR3 is given with its conserved first and last residue. D genes are given only for firm matches. Where a row states a size, it is once, few, many or the class of an expanded clone; other rows omit it.

d_call	v_call	clone_size	j_call	cdr3_aa	cdr3_nt
TRBD1	TRBV19	NA	TRBJ1-6	CASSPGDSFSYNSPLHF	TGTGCCAGTAGCCCGGGGGACAGTTTCTCCTATAATTCACCCCTCCACTTT
TRBD1	TRBV30	once	TRBJ2-7	CAWGQGPEQYF	TGTGCCTGGGGACAGGGGCCCGAGCAGTACTTC
NA	TRBV5-5	many	TRBJ2-5	CASSPGLRWEETQYF	TGTGCCAGCAGCCCAGGGCTCCGGTGGGAAGAGACCCAGTACTTC
TRBD2	TRBV7-7	NA	TRBJ2-1	CASSPPLAGSYNEQFF	TGTGCCAGCAGCCCACCTCTAGCGGGGAGCTACAATGAGCAGTTCTTC
TRBD2	TRBV5-1	NA	TRBJ2-3	CASSPRLAGYTDTQYF	TGCGCCAGCAGCCCAAGACTAGCGGGATACACAGATACGCAGTATTTT
NA	TRBV19	once	TRBJ2-5	CASSIVGKETQYF	TGTGCCAGTAGTATAGTGGGCAAAGAGACCCAGTACTTC
NA	TRBV6-5	NA	TRBJ2-7	CASPSSYEQYF	TGTGCCAGCCCGTCCTCCTACGAGCAGTACTTC
NA	TRBV27	NA	TRBJ2-2	CASSQRAGELFF	TGTGCCAGCAGTCAACGAGCCGGGGAGCTGTTTTTT
NA	TRBV27	few	TRBJ2-1	CASSSIRDTLGVYNEQFF	TGTGCCAGCAGTTCGATCCGGGACACCCTTGGCGTTTACAATGAGCAGTTCTTC
NA	TRBV27	NA	TRBJ1-2	CASSRFEGDNYGYTF	TGTGCCAGCAGCCGGTTCGAGGGAGACAACTATGGCTACACCTTC
NA	TRBV5-1	NA	TRBJ2-1	CASSLRRALNEQFF	TGCGCCAGCAGCTTACGCAGGGCCCTCAATGAGCAGTTCTTC
TRBD1	TRBV9	few	TRBJ1-4	CASSPWTGQGEKLFF	TGTGCCAGCAGCCCCTGGACAGGGCAGGGTGAAAAACTGTTTTTT
TRBD2	TRBV10-3	NA	TRBJ2-7	CAITPGASGGPSYEQYF	TGTGCCATCACCCCCGGGGCTAGCGGGGGACCCTCCTACGAGCAGTACTTC
TRBD1	TRBV2	NA	TRBJ1-1	CASSARTGGSNTEAFF	TGTGCCAGCAGTGCGCGGACAGGGGGTTCGAACACTGAAGCTTTCTTT
NA	TRBV6-1	once	TRBJ1-1	CASRLDRLANTEAFF	TGTGCCAGCAGATTGGACAGACTGGCGAACACTGAAGCTTTCTTT
NA	TRBV4-2	once	TRBJ1-4	CASSPLGGTGGKEKLFF	TGTGCCAGCAGCCCGCTAGGGGGAACAGGTGGAAAAGAAAAACTGTTTTTT
NA	TRBV10-3	once	TRBJ2-5	CAISDMGGETQYF	TGTGCCATCAGTGATATGGGCGGGGAGACCCAGTACTTC
NA	TRBV29-1	NA	TRBJ2-1	CSVGHPVSPEQFF	TGCAGCGTGGGACACCCTGTGAGCCCTGAGCAGTTCTTC
NA	TRBV18	NA	TRBJ2-7	CASSPGLAVYEQYF	TGTGCCAGCTCACCAGGCTTAGCGGTCTACGAGCAGTACTTC
NA	TRBV7-9	NA	TRBJ1-4	CASSFTGEKLFF	TGTGCCAGCAGCTTCACAGGGGAAAAACTGTTTTTT
TRBD2	TRBV18	NA	TRBJ2-1	CASSRGRGGAGEQFF	TGTGCCAGCTCTCGGGGTCGCGGGGGGGCTGGTGAGCAGTTCTTC
NA	TRBV11-2	NA	TRBJ2-1	CASSSLSNEQFF	TGTGCCAGCAGCTCCCTGTCGAATGAGCAGTTCTTC
TRBD1	TRBV5-4	once	TRBJ1-2	CASSWPGGPYGYTF	TGTGCCAGCAGCTGGCCAGGGGGCCCCTATGGCTACACCTTC
TRBD1	TRBV11-2	NA	TRBJ1-2	CVSQGDSDYGYTF	TGTGTCTCCCAGGGGGACTCGGACTATGGCTACACCTTC
NA	TRBV5-4	NA	TRBJ2-4	CASTRGGVAKNIQYF	TGTGCCAGCACCCGAGGGGGAGTAGCCAAAAACATTCAGTACTTC
NA	TRBV19	NA	TRBJ2-7	CAVGTYEQYF	TGTGCCGTAGGGACTTACGAGCAGTACTTC
NA	TRBV7-8	NA	TRBJ2-5	CASSLGLTNPYF	TGTGCCAGCAGCTTAGGACTAACGAACCCGTACTTC